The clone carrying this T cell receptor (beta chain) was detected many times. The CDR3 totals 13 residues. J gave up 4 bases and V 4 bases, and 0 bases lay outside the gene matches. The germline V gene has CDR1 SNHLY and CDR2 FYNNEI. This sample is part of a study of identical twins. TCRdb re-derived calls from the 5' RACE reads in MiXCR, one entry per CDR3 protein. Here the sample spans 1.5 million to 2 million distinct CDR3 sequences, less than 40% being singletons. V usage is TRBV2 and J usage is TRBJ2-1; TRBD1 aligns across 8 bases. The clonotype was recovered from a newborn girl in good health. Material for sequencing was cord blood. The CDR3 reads CASSGQGYNEQFF. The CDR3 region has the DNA TGTGCCAGCAGTGGACAGGGGTACAATGAGCAGTTCTTC.